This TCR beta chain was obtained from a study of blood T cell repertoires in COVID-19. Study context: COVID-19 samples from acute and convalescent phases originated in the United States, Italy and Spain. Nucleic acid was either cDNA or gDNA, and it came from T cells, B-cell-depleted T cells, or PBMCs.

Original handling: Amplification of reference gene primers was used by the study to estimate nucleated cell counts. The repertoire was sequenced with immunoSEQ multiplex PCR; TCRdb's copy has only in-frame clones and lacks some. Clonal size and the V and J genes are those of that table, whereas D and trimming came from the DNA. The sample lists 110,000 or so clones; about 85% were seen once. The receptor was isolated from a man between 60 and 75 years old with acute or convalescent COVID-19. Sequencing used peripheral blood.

This CDR3 reads CASSQGETLNTGELFF. DNA of the CDR3: TGCGCCAGCAGCCAAGGGGAGACTCTAAACACCGGGGAGCTGTTTTTT. The genes are TRBV4-1 and TRBJ2-2; a weak D match, TRBD2 (5 bases). The V gene lost 1 base and the J gene lost 2 bases, with 11 bases spanning the gap. The CDR3 is 16 residues long. Germline CDR1 MGHRA, CDR2 YSYEKL.